The 14 T cell receptor beta chains listed next were all sequenced from one sample in a study of T-cell reconstitution after alpha-beta-depleted transplantation in children. Unique molecular identifiers tagged the TCRbeta library. In TCRdb, the PCR reads were re-called with MiXCR into one record per CDR3 protein. The table has over 550,000 distinct CDR3 sequences, roughly a tenth seen once. This specimen was PBMCs from the stem cell graft donor, taken from the stem cell graft. Receptor source: a human donor who donated a stem cell graft to a child with acute myeloid leukemia.

This clonotype was seen only a few times. The chain combines TRBV14 with TRBJ1-6, with D hard to call. V was clipped by 5 bases and J by 10 bases, with 12 bases between them. The CDR3 runs 13 residues. The germline gives CDR1 SGHDN, CDR2 FVKESK. The CDR3 region is CASSVKRESPLHF. Written as DNA, the CDR3 is TGTGCCAGCAGCGTTAAAAGGGAATCACCCCTCCACTTT.

This clonotype was detected only a few times. One junction end does not reproduce the germline sequence, and a read error may be involved. The J gene is TRBJ2-7, the V gene TRBV15; D is ambiguous. Germline assignment: CDR1 LNHNV and CDR2 YYDKDF (reference sequence). This CDR3 contains 17 residues. The CDR3 DNA reads TGTGCCGCCAGCAGAGTAGAAACCGGGTTTTTGCTCTACGAGCAGTACTTC. Residues: CAASRVETGFLLYEQYF.

This clonotype was recorded a few times. The chain is built from TRBV3-1 and TRBJ2-7; 12 bases agree with TRBD2. Germline V gene sequence: CDR1 LGHDT, CDR2 YNNKEL (reference sequence). This CDR3 has 15 residues. V was clipped by 4 bases and J by 3 bases; unmatched bases: 4. The CDR3 protein is CASSRAGLAGYEQYF. CDR3 coding DNA: TGTGCCAGCAGCCGCGCGGGACTAGCGGGCTACGAGCAGTACTTC.

This clonotype was seen many times. This chain links TRBV12-3 or TRBV12-4 with TRBJ2-3; D unresolved. The V end was cut by 7 bases, the J end by 2 bases, with 7 bases between. CDR3 length equals 12 residues. The CDR3 nucleotides read TGTGCCAGCACCCGGAACACAGATACGCAGTATTTT. Amino acids: CASTRNTDTQYF.

J is TRBJ2-7 and V is TRBV7-2; D perhaps matches TRBD1 (5 bases). Per the germline V gene, CDR1 is SGHTA and CDR2 is FQGNSA. The CDR3 extends over 15 amino acids. V dropped 2 bases and J dropped 0 bases, with 11 bases sitting between them. Here the CDR3 DNA reads TGTGCCAGCAGCTTAAGGAACGGACACTCCTACGAGCAGTACTTC. This translates into CASSLRNGHSYEQYF.

This clonotype has a handful of counts. The chain has TRBV11-3 and TRBJ2-7; 7 bases map to TRBD2. V lost 4 bases to trimming and J lost 13 bases; unmatched junction nucleotides: 13. Germline CDR1 reads SGHNT; CDR2 reads YENEEA. The CDR3 loop spans 13 amino acids. CDR3 coding DNA: TGTGCCAGCAGCTCCTACTCAACTAGCGAACTTTACTTC. It encodes CASSSYSTSELYF.

The chain couples TRBV3-1 to TRBJ2-1, with D maybe TRBD1 (5 bases). The V and J ends lost 3 bases and 7 bases respectively, with 13 bases between them. In germline, CDR1 is LGHDT, CDR2 YNNKEL (reference sequence). CDR3 length equals 14 residues. The CDR3 nucleotides are TGTGCCAGCAGCCAGGGTGGCAGGGCTAATGAGCAGTTCTTC. It specifies CASSQGGRANEQFF.

Many counts were recorded for this clonotype. The V gene is TRBV5-1, the J gene TRBJ2-1, with 7 positions matching TRBD2. CDR1 is SGHRS, CDR2 YFSETQ, per germline. J was trimmed by 4 bases and V by 0 bases; bases with no gene match: 10. This CDR3 comprises 17 residues. CDR3 sequence (DNA): TGCGCCAGCAGCTTGGCCGACCGAAGCGGGGCGTACAATGAGCAGTTCTTC. Its protein is CASSLADRSGAYNEQFF. Complete variable domain (other parts from reference TRBV5-1 and TRBJ2-1): KAGVTQTPRYLIKTRGQQVTLSCSPISGHRSVSWYQQTPGQGLQFLFEYFSETQRNKGNFPGRFSGRQFSNSRSEMNVSTLELGDSALYLCASSLADRSGAYNEQFFGPGTRLTVL.

Details on this clonotype: A single base separates this from a much larger clone, so it may be a read error. This chain joins TRBV28 and TRBJ2-1; TRBD2 matches at 11 bases. This CDR3 contains 16 residues. The germline CDR1 and CDR2 sequences are MDHEN and SYDVKM. CDR3 sequence reads: CASSTPSGRIYNGQFF. The CDR3 DNA reads as TGTGCCAGCAGTACCCCTAGCGGGAGGATCTACAATGGGCAGTTCTTC.

This clonotype has a count of ten or more. The V and J genes are TRBV2 and TRBJ2-7, with 9 bases identical to TRBD1. Germline assignment: CDR1 SNHLY and CDR2 FYNNEI. This CDR3 contains 14 residues. J gave up 5 bases and V 6 bases, and 8 bases lay outside the gene matches. The CDR3 is CASRVDRGTNEQYF. The CDR3 nucleotides read TGTGCCAGCAGAGTGGACAGGGGTACGAACGAGCAGTACTTC.

This clonotype has only a few counts. The chain uses TRBV20-1 and TRBJ2-3; 11 positions match TRBD2. CDR3 length: 16 amino acids. Germline CDR1 and CDR2: DFQATT and SNEGSKA (reference sequence). Trimming cost V 3 bases and J 4 bases; bases outside gene matches: 9. In DNA form, the CDR3 reads TGCAGTGCTAGCGATAGCGGGAGGGGGTTTGCAGATACGCAGTATTTT. Amino acid sequence: CSASDSGRGFADTQYF.

This clonotype was seen repeatedly, ten times or more. The rearrangement links TRBV20-1 to TRBJ2-3; unclear D gene. Trimming removed 7 bases at V and 4 bases at J, with 9 bases between. Germline V gives CDR1 DFQATT, CDR2 SNEGSKA (reference sequence). The CDR3 is made up of 11 amino acids. The CDR3 is CSVAAADTQYF. The CDR3, as DNA: TGCAGTGTTGCGGCTGCAGATACGCAGTATTTT.

The genes are TRBV6-1 and TRBJ2-7, with D possibly being TRBD2 (6 bases). Trimming removed 6 bases from V and 2 bases from J, with 14 bases in between. The CDR3 sequence is 14 residues long. CDR1 is MNHNS and CDR2 is SASEGT in the germline V gene. The CDR3 sequence: CASSPHSGPYEQYF. DNA for the CDR3: TGTGCCAGCAGCCCCCACAGCGGGCCCTACGAGCAGTACTTC.

This clonotype was seen repeatedly, ten times or more. This chain connects TRBV12-3 or TRBV12-4 to TRBJ1-2, with D uncertain. The CDR3 covers 13 residues. Trimming shortened V by 3 bases and J by 2 bases, and 7 bases separated the two germline ends. This CDR3 is CASSFSLNYGYTF. CDR3 DNA sequence: TGTGCCAGCAGTTTTAGCCTAAACTATGGCTACACCTTC.